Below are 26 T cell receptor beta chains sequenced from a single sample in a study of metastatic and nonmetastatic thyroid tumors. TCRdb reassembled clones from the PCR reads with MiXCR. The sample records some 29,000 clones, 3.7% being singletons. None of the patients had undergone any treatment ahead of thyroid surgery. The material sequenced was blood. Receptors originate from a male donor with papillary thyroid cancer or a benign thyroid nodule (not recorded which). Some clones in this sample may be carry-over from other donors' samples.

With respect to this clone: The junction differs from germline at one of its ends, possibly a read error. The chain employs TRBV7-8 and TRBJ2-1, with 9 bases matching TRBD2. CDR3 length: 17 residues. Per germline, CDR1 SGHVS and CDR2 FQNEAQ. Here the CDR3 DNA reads TGTTCCAGCAGCTTAGGAGCGGGCGGGAGGGCCAGTAATGAGCAGTTCTTC. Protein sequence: CSSSLGAGGRASNEQFF.

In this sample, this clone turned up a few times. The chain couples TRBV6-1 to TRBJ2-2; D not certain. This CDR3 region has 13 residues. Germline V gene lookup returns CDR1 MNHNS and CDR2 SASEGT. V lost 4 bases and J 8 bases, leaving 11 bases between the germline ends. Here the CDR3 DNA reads TGTGCCAGCAGTGGGTCGTACGGGGGGGAGCTGTTTTTT. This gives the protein CASSGSYGGELFF.

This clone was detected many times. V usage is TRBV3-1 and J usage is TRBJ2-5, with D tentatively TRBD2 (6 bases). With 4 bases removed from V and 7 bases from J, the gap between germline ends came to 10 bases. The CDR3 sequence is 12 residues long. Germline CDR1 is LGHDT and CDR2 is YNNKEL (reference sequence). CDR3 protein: CASSPRGRTQYF. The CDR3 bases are TGTGCCAGCAGCCCCCGGGGGAGGACCCAGTACTTC.

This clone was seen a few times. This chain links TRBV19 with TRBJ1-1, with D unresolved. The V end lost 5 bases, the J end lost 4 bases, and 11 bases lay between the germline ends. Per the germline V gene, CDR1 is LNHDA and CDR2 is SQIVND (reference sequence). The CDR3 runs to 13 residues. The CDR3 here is CASSPAGFTEAFF. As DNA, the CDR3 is TGTGCCAGTAGTCCTGCCGGGTTCACTGAAGCTTTCTTT. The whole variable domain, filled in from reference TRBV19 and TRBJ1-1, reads DGGITQSPKYLFRKEGQNVTLSCEQNLNHDAMYWYRQDPGQGLRLIYYSQIVNDFQKGDIAEGYSVSREKKESFPLTVTSAQKNPTAFYLCASSPAGFTEAFFGQGTRLTVV.

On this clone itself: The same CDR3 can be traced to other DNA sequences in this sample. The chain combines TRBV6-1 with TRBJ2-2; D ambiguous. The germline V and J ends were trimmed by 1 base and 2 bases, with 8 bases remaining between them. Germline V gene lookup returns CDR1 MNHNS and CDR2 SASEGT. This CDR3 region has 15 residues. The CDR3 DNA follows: TGTGCCAGCAGTGAAGTGGGGTATAACACCGGGGAGCTGTTTTTT. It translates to CASSEVGYNTGELFF.

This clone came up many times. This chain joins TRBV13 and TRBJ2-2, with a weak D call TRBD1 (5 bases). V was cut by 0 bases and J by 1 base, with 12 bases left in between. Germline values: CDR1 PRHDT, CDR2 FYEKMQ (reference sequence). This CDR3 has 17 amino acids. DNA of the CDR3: TGTGCCAGCAGCTTAGGGTTCCAGGGATTGAACACCGGGGAGCTGTTTTTT. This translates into CASSLGFQGLNTGELFF.

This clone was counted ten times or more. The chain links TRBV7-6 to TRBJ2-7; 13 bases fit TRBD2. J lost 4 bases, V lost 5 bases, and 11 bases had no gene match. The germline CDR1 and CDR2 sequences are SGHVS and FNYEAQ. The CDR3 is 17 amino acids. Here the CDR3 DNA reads TGTGCCAGCAGCCCACCCCGGACTAGCGGGAGTAGTTACGAGCAGTACTTC. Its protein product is CASSPPRTSGSSYEQYF.

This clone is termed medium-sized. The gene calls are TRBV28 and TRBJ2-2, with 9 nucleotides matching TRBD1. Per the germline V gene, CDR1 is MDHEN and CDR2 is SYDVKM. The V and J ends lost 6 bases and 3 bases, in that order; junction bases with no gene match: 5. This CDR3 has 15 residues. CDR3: CASRMTGGHTGELFF. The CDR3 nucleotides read TGTGCCAGCAGAATGACAGGGGGACACACCGGGGAGCTGTTTTTT.

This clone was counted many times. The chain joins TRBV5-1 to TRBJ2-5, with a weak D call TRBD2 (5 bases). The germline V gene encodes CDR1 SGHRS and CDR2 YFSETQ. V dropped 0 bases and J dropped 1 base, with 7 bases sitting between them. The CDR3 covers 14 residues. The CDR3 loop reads CASSLGSGQETQYF. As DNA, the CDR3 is TGCGCCAGCAGCTTGGGAAGCGGCCAAGAGACCCAGTACTTC.

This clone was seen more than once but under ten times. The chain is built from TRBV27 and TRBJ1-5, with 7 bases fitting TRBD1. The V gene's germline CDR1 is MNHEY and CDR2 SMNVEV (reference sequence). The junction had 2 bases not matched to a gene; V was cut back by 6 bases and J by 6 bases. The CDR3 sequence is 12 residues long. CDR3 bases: TGTGCCAGCAGGCAGGGGGGTCAGCCCCAGCATTTT. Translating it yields CASRQGGQPQHF.

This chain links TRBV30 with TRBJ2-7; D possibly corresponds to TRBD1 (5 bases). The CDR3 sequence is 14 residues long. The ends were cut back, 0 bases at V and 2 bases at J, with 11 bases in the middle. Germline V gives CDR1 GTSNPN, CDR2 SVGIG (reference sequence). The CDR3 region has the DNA TGTGCCTGGAGTGTACGAACAGGCCCCTACGAGCAGTACTTC. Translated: CAWSVRTGPYEQYF. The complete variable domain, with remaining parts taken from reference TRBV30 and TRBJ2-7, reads SQTIHQWPATLVQPVGSPLSLECTVEGTSNPNLYWYRQAAGRGLQLLFYSVGIGQISSEVPQNLSASRPQDRQFILSSKKLLLSDSGFYLCAWSVRTGPYEQYFGPGTRLTVT.

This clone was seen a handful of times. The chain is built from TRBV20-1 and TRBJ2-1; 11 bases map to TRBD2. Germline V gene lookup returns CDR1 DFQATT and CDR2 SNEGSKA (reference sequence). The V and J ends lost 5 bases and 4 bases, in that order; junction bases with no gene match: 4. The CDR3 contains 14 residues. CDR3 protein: CSARGTSGYNEQFF. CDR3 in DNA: TGCAGTGCTCGGGGGACTAGCGGTTACAATGAGCAGTTCTTC.

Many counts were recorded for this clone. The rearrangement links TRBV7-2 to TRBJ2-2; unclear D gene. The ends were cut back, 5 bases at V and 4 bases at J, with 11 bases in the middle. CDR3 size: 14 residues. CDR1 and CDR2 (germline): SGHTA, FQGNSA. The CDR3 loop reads CASSPRTVTGELFF. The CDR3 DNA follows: TGTGCCAGCAGCCCTAGGACGGTCACCGGGGAGCTGTTTTTT.

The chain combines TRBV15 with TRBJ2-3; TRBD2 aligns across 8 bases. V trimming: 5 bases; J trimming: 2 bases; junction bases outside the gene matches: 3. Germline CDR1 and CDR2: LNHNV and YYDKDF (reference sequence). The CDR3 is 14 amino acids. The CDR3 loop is CATSGGRLTDTQYF. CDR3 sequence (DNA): TGTGCCACCAGCGGCGGGAGGCTCACAGATACGCAGTATTTT.

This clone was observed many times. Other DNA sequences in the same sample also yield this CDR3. The DNA for the CDR3 is TGTGCCACCAGCAGAGCGGGAGGAGCCTCCGAAGCTTTCTTT. Protein: CATSRAGGASEAFF. This chain uses TRBV15 with TRBJ1-1, with D unresolved. V lost 1 base to trimming and J lost 8 bases, with 14 bases between them. The germline CDR1 and CDR2 sequences are LNHNV and YYDKDF (reference sequence). The CDR3 runs 14 residues.

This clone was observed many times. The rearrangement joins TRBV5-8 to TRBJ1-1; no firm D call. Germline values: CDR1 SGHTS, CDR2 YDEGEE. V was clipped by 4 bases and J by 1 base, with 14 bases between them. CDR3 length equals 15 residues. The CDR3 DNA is TGTGCCAGCAGCCTCACCCACAGACAGAACACTGAAGCTTTCTTT. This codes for CASSLTHRQNTEAFF.

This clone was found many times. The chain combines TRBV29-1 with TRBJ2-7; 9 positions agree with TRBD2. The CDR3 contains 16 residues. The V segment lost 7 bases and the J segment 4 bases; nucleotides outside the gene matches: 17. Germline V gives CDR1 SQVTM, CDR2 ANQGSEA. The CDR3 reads CSAANPTLAGRYEQYF. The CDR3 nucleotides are TGCAGCGCCGCTAACCCTACTCTAGCGGGAAGGTACGAGCAGTACTTC.

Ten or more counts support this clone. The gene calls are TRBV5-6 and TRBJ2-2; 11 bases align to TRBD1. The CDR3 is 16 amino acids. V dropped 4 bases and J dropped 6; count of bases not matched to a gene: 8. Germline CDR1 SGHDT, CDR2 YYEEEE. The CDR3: CASSPTDRGRAGELFF. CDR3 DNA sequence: TGTGCCAGCAGCCCCACGGACAGGGGGCGCGCCGGGGAGCTGTTTTTT.

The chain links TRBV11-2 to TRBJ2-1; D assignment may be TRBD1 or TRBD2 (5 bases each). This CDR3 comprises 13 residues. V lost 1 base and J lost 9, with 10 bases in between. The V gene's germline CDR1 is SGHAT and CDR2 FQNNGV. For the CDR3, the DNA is TGTGCCAGCAGCTTAGGTTGGGGGATTGAGCAGTTCTTC. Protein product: CASSLGWGIEQFF.

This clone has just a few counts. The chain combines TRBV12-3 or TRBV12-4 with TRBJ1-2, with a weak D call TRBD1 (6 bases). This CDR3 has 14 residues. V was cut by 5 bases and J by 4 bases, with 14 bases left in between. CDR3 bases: TGTGCCAGCAGTGAACAGGGTGGGGGCTATGGCTACACCTTC. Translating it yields CASSEQGGGYGYTF.

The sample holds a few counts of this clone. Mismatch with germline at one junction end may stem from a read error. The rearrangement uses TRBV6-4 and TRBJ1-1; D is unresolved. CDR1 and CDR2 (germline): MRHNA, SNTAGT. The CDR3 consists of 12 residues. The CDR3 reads CASSYSTGEAFF. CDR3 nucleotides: TGTGCCAGCAGTTACTCGACCGGTGAAGCTTTCTTT.

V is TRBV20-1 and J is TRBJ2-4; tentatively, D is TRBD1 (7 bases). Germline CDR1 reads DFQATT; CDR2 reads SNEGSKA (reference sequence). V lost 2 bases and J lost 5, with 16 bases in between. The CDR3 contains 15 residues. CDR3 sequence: CSARSRGRGENIQYF. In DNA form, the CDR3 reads TGCAGTGCTAGATCCCGAGGCAGGGGGGAAAACATTCAGTACTTC.

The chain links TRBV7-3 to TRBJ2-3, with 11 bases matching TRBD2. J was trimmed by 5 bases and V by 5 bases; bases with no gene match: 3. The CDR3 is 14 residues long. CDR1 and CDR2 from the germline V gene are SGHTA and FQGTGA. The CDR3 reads CASSLGTSGDTQYF. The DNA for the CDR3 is TGTGCCAGCAGCCTAGGGACTAGCGGAGATACGCAGTATTTT.

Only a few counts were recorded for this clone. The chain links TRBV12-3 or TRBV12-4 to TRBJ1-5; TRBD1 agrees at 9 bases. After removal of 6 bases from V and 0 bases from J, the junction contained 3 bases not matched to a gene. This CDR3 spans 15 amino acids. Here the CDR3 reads CASRTTGGSNQPQHF. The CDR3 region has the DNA TGTGCCAGCAGAACGACAGGGGGTAGCAATCAGCCCCAGCATTTT.

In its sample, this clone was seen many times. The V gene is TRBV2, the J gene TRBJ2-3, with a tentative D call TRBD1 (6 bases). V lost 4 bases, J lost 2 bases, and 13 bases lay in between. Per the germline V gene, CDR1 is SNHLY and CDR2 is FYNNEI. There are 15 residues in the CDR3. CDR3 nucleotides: TGTGCCAGCAGTGCAGACAGGACGACCACAGATACGCAGTATTTT. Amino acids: CASSADRTTTDTQYF. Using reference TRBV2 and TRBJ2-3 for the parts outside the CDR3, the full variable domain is EPEVTQTPSHQVTQMGQEVILRCVPISNHLYFYWYRQILGQKVEFLVSFYNNEISEKSEIFDDQFSVERPDGSNFTLKIRSTKLEDSAMYFCASSADRTTTDTQYFGPGTRLTVL.

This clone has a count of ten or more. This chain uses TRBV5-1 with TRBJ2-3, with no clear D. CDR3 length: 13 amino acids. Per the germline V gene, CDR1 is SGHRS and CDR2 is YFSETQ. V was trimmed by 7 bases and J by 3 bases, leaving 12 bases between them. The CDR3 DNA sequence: TGCGCCAGCTCGTCAGCGTCTACAGATACGCAGTATTTT. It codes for CASSSASTDTQYF.